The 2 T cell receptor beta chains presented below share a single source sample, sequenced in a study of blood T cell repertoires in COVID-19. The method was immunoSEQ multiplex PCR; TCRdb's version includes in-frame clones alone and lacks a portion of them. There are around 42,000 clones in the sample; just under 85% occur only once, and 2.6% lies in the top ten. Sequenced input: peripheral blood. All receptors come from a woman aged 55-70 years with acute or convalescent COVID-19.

CDR3 DNA: TGTGCCAGCAAGGGAGCAATCGGGAACCTTGCGGGGTCCTACGAGCAGTACTTC. Amino acids: CASKGAIGNLAGSYEQYF. The V call is TRBV11-2, the J call TRBJ2-7; tentatively, D is TRBD2 (6 bases). This CDR3 has 18 amino acids. Germline-derived CDR1 and CDR2 are SGHAT and FQNNGV. Trimming pared 7 bases from V and 1 base from J, leaving 26 bases between.

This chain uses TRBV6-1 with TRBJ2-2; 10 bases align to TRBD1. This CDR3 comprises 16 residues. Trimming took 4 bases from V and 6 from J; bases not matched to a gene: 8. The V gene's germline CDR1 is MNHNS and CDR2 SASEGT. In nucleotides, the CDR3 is TGTGCCAGCAGTGGACAGGGGGCGGGGAAAGCCGGGGAGCTGTTTTTT. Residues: CASSGQGAGKAGELFF.